A selection of T cell receptor beta chains follows, all from one sample in a study of cytotoxic CD8 clonotypes in ibrutinib-treated CLL. The data were produced by immunoSEQ multiplex PCR, yet TCRdb's version contains in-frame clones alone and is incomplete. The sample records 150,000 or so clones, approximately 80% being singletons. The sequenced sample was PBMCs, obtained after 36 months of ibrutinib treatment. These receptors all stem from a human donor with chronic lymphocytic leukemia. Both conserved end residues are trimmed from each CDR3.

ASSVVTGRRNQPQH	TRBJ1-5	TRBV28
ASSVEGAITEAF	TRBJ1-1	TRBV9
AISESGTGVESNYGYT	TRBJ1-2	TRBV10-3
ASSYDRGYGYT	TRBJ1-2	TRBV6-6
ASSLRGSNQPQH	TRBJ1-5	TRBV9
ASSSPGQLTDTQY	TRBJ2-3	TRBV13
ASSLGGPLYNEQF	TRBJ2-1	TRBV5-4
AWSVGRALYEKLF	TRBJ1-4	TRBV30
ASSGSHSYEQY	TRBJ2-7	TRBV7-9
ASSRMVAGLPTGNTIY	TRBJ1-3	TRBV14
ASSAGETEAF	TRBJ1-1	TRBV9